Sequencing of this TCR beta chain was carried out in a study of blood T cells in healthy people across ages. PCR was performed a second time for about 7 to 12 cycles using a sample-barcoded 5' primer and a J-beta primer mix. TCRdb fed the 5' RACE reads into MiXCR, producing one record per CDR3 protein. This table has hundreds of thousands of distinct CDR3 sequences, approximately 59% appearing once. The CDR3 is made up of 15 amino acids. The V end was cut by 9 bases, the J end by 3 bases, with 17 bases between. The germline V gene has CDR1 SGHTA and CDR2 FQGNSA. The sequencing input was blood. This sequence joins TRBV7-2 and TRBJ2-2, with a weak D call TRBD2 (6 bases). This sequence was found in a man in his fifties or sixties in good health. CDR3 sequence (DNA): TGTGCCAGGACCCAAAGCGGCGGGGACACCGGGGAGCTGTTTTTT. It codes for CARTQSGGDTGELFF.